One and the same sample provided the 14 T cell receptor beta chains below, sequenced in a study of blood T cell repertoires in COVID-19. The method was immunoSEQ multiplex PCR; TCRdb's version includes in-frame clones alone and lacks a portion of them. The sample shows hundreds of thousands of clones, approximately 90% of them seen only once. The sample consisted of peripheral blood. The receptors stem from a young woman with acute or convalescent COVID-19.

In this sample, this clone turned up a few times. This rearrangement joins TRBV4-3 to TRBJ2-7, with TRBD1 matching over 8 bases. With 3 bases clipped from V and 2 bases from J, the junction kept 6 bases outside the gene matches. The CDR3 totals 15 residues. Germline V gives CDR1 LGHNA, CDR2 YSLEER. The DNA of the CDR3 is TGCGCCAGCAGCCAGAGGCAGGGGGCCCCCTACGAGCAGTACTTC. It translates to CASSQRQGAPYEQYF.

The chain couples TRBV30 to TRBJ2-1; D is perhaps TRBD2 (5 bases). The length of the CDR3 is 12 residues. V was cut by 1 base and J by 13 bases, with 14 bases left in between. Germline CDR1 GTSNPN, CDR2 SVGIG (reference sequence). DNA of the CDR3: TGTGCCTGGAGTGATGGACTTACCCGTCAGTTCTTC. Translation: CAWSDGLTRQFF.

The V and J genes are TRBV19 and TRBJ1-2, with 8 positions matching TRBD1. The CDR3 has 14 residues. Trimming took 3 bases from V and 6 from J; bases not matched to a gene: 6. Germline assignment: CDR1 LNHDA and CDR2 SQIVND (reference sequence). CDR3 sequence reads: CASSIPDRVHGYTF. Written as DNA, the CDR3 is TGTGCCAGTAGTATCCCGGACAGGGTACATGGCTACACCTTC.

The chain uses TRBV18 and TRBJ2-7; 9 nucleotides align to TRBD1. Per the germline V gene, CDR1 is KGHSH and CDR2 is LQKENI. The trim removed 3 bases at V and 5 bases at J, leaving 8 bases unmatched. The CDR3 runs to 15 residues. The CDR3 bases are TGTGCCAGCTCACCCCCCGGGACAGGGTTACACGAGCAGTACTTC. Amino acids: CASSPPGTGLHEQYF.

The rearrangement links TRBV5-4 to TRBJ1-1; TRBD1 matches 8 bases. This CDR3 spans 15 amino acids. With V trimmed by 0 bases and J by 3 bases, 4 bases remained unmatched. The germline gives CDR1 SGHNT, CDR2 YYREEE (reference sequence). As DNA, the CDR3 is TGTGCCAGCAGCTTGGCCACAGGGGGAGACACTGAAGCTTTCTTT. Translation gives CASSLATGGDTEAFF.

This chain joins TRBV30 and TRBJ1-2; 8 bases align to TRBD1. The CDR3 loop spans 14 amino acids. Per germline, CDR1 GTSNPN and CDR2 SVGIG (reference sequence). Unmatched junction bases numbered 15, after V lost 7 bases and J lost 8 bases. In nucleotides, the CDR3 is TGTGCCTTAGCCGGGACAGGAATAACTCGGGGCTACACCTTC. This encodes CALAGTGITRGYTF.

This chain uses TRBV6-5 with TRBJ2-1, with 9 bases identical to TRBD2. The germline gives CDR1 MNHEY, CDR2 SVGAGI. The CDR3 extends over 16 amino acids. The ends lost 2 bases at V and 1 base at J; junction bases unmatched: 3. The CDR3 DNA reads TGTGCCAGCAGTTACGGAGCGGGGGGTTCCTACAATGAGCAGTTCTTC. The encoded protein is CASSYGAGGSYNEQFF.

The chain carries TRBV15 and TRBJ1-1; no reliable D call. V was trimmed by 3 bases and J by 8 bases, leaving 16 bases between them. Germline V gives CDR1 LNHNV, CDR2 YYDKDF (reference sequence). This CDR3 is built from 14 residues. The CDR3 nucleotides read TGTGCCACCAGCAGTCCCTTGAGGCCTCGCGAAGCTTTCTTT. This encodes CATSSPLRPREAFF. The complete variable domain, with remaining parts taken from reference TRBV15 and TRBJ1-1, reads DAMVIQNPRYQVTQFGKPVTLSCSQTLNHNVMYWYQQKSSQAPKLLFHYYDKDFNNEADTPDNFQSRRPNTSFCFLDIRSPGLGDTAMYLCATSSPLRPREAFFGQGTRLTVV.

The chain links TRBV5-6 to TRBJ2-2; perhaps TRBD1 as D (6 bases). V was clipped by 8 bases and J by 6 bases, with 11 bases between them. The V gene's germline CDR1 is SGHDT and CDR2 YYEEEE. There are 12 residues in the CDR3. The CDR3 loop reads CASSQGSGELFF. The CDR3 DNA sequence: TGTGCCAGTTCCCAGGGGTCCGGGGAGCTGTTTTTT.

This chain links TRBV7-3 with TRBJ2-3; the D gene is possibly TRBD2 (6 bases). The CDR3 is 12 residues long. V lost 4 bases and J 5 bases, leaving 7 bases between the germline ends. Per the germline V gene, CDR1 is SGHTA and CDR2 is FQGTGA. CDR3: CASSSTRDTQYF. The DNA of the CDR3 is TGTGCCAGCAGCTCGACTAGAGATACGCAGTATTTT. Full variable domain (missing parts from reference TRBV7-3 and TRBJ2-3): GAGVSQTPSNKVTEKGKYVELRCDPISGHTALYWYRQSLGQGPEFLIYFQGTGAADDSGLPNDRFFAVRPEGSVSTLKIQRTERGDSAVYLCASSSTRDTQYFGPGTRLTVL.

This clone was detected only once. The chain is built from TRBV4-1 and TRBJ1-1; 8 nucleotides match TRBD1. The junction had 9 bases not matched to a gene; V was cut back by 1 base and J by 5 bases. Germline loops: CDR1 MGHRA, CDR2 YSYEKL. The CDR3 loop spans 16 amino acids. The CDR3 reads CASSQGTGNRGTEAFF. In DNA form, the CDR3 reads TGCGCCAGCAGCCAAGGGACAGGGAATCGTGGAACTGAAGCTTTCTTT.

This chain joins TRBV10-3 and TRBJ2-3, with D hard to call. V was pared by 7 bases and J by 0 bases, with 11 bases between. Germline values: CDR1 ENHRY, CDR2 SYGVKD. The CDR3 sequence is 14 residues long. CDR3 DNA sequence: TGTGCCATCACGGGTGGCGCTAGCACAGATACGCAGTATTTT. Its protein product is CAITGGASTDTQYF.

The V gene is TRBV9, the J gene TRBJ2-3; 9 nucleotides match TRBD2. The CDR3 length is 14 residues. Germline V lookup: CDR1 SGDLS, CDR2 YYNGEE. Trimming took 0 bases from V and 4 from J; bases not matched to a gene: 0. CDR3 sequence (DNA): TGTGCCAGCAGCGTAGCTAGCGGGGCAGATACGCAGTATTTT. Translation: CASSVASGADTQYF.

The rearrangement joins TRBV11-1 to TRBJ2-2; TRBD2 matches 11 bases. Germline trimming cut 5 bases from V and 0 bases from J; bases unmatched to any gene: 2. CDR1 is SGHAT and CDR2 is FQDESV in the germline V gene (reference sequence). This CDR3 is 16 amino acids long. The chain's CDR3 is CASSPGLAANTGELFF. The CDR3 bases are TGTGCCAGCAGCCCGGGACTAGCGGCGAACACCGGGGAGCTGTTTTTT.